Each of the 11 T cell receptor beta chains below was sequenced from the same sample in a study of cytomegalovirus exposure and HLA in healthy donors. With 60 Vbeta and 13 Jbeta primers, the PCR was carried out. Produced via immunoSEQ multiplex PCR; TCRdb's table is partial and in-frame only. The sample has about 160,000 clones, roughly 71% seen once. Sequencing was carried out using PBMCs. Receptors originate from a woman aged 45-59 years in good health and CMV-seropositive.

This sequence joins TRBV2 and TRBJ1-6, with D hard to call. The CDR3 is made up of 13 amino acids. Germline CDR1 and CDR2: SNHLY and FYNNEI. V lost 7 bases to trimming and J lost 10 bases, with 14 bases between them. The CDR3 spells CASKKEAGSPLHF. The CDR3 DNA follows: TGTGCCAGCAAGAAGGAGGCGGGCTCACCCCTCCACTTT.

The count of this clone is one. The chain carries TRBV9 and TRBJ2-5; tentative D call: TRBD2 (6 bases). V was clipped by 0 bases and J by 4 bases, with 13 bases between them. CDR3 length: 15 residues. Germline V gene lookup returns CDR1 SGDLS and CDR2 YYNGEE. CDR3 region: CASSVGGVGGETQYF. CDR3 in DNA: TGTGCCAGCAGCGTAGGAGGGGTGGGAGGAGAGACCCAGTACTTC.

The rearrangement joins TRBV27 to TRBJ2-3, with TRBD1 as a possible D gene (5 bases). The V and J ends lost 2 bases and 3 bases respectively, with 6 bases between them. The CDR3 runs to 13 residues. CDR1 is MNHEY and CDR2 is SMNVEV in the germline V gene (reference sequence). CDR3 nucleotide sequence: TGTGCCAGCAGTTTAGGACAAACAGATACGCAGTATTTT. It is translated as CASSLGQTDTQYF.

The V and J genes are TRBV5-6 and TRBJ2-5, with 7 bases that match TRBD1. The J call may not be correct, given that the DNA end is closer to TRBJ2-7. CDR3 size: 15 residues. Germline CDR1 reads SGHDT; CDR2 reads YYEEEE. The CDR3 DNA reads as TGTGCCAGCAGGGCGACCTGGGACAGATCCTACGAGCAGTACTTC. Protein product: CASRATWDRSYEQYF.

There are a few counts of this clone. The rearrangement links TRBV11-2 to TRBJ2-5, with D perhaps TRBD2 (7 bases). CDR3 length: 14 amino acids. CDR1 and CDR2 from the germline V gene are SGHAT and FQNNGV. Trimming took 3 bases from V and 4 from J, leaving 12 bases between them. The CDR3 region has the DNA TGTGCCAGCAGCTTTACGGGGGGCCGAGAGACCCAGTACTTC. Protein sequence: CASSFTGGRETQYF.

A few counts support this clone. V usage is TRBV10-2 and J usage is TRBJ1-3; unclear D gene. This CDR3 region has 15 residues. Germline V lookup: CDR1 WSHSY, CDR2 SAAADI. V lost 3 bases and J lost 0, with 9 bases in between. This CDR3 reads CASSDTANSGNTIYF. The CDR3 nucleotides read TGCGCCAGCAGTGACACAGCCAACTCTGGAAACACCATATATTTT.

The CDR3 reads CASRGGEFNTEAFF. In DNA form, the CDR3 reads TGTGCCAGCAGGGGGGGAGAGTTTAACACTGAAGCTTTCTTT. This sequence joins TRBV2 and TRBJ1-1, with D tentatively TRBD1 (5 bases). Germline lookup yields CDR1 SNHLY and CDR2 FYNNEI. V shed 6 bases and J shed 2 bases, with 13 bases lying between them. The CDR3 runs 14 residues.

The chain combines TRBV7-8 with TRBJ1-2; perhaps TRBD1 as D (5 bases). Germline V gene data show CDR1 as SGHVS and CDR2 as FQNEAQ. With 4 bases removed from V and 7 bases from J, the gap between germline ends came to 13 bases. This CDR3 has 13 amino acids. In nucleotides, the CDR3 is TGTGCCAGCAGCTCCGCAGGGTTTCTTGGCTACACCTTC. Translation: CASSSAGFLGYTF.

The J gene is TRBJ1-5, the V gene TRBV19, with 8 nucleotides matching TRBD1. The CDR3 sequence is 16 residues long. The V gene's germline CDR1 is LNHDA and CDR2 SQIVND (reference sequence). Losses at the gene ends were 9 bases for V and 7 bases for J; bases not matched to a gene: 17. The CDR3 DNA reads TGTGCCAGCTCGAGGCCCGTCGACAGGGGAGGCCAGCCCCAGCATTTT. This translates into CASSRPVDRGGQPQHF.

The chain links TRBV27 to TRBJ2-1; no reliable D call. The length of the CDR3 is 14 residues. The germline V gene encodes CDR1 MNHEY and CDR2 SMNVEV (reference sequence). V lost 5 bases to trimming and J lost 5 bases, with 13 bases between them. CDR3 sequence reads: CASSVPTSDNEQFF. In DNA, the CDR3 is TGTGCCAGCAGTGTCCCCACCAGCGACAATGAGCAGTTCTTC.

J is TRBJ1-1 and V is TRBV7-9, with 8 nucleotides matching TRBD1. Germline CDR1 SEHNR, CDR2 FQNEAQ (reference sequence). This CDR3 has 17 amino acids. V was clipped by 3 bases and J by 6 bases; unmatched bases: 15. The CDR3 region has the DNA TGTGCCAGCAGCTTTCCTGTTAAGCAGGGGGCTAGGGCTGAAGCTTTCTTT. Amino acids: CASSFPVKQGARAEAFF.